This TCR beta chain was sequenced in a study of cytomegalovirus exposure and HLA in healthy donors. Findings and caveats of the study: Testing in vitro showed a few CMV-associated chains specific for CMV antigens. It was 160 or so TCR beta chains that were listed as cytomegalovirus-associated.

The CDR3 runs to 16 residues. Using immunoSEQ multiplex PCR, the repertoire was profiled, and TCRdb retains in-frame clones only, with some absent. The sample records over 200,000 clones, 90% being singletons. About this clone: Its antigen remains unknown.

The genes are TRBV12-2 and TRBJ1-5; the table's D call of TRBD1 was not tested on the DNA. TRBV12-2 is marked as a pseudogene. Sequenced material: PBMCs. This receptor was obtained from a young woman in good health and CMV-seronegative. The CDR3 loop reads CASRLETAYSNQPQHF. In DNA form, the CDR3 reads TGTGCAAGTCGCTTAGAGACAGCTTATAGCAATCAGCCCCAGCATTTT.